Listed below are T cell receptor beta chains from one sample, sequenced in a study of Tregs in tolerant kidney transplant recipients. Antigens for these TCRs are unknown. Libraries were prepared by immunoSEQ multiplex PCR; TCRdb keeps only in-frame clonotypes and omits some of them. The data show approximately 19,000 clones, 50% to 70% seen once. Material for sequencing was Tregs from blood cultured with allogeneic cells. These receptors originate from a human donor in good health. The conserved cysteine and the conserved F or W are not part of the CDR3 here. A D gene is named only where the DNA matches it firmly.

V gene,D gene,CDR3 protein
TRBV7-8,-,ASSSLGTTNEKLF
TRBV9,-,ASSRDISNTGELF
TRBV7-2,TRBD2,ASSPQPGLALYNEQF
TRBV6-6,-,ASSSPRGQPQH
TRBV11-2,-,ASSLALGQIYGYT
TRBV4-2,-,ASSQDGTEQY
TRBV5-1,-,ASSDGRDNEQF
TRBV6-5,-,ASSFLGISSYEQY
TRBV6-5,-,ASRSLAGIVYEQY
TRBV30,-,AWSVRRQFSNIQY
TRBV18,-,ASSPLGQLYGYT
TRBV29-1,TRBD1,SVRAGGVGTTEAF